This T cell receptor (beta chain) derives from a study of T cells after yellow fever vaccination. V lost 6 bases to trimming and J lost 1 base, with 17 bases between them. CDR3 length: 16 amino acids. Germline lookup yields CDR1 SGHRS and CDR2 YFSETQ. A word on this clonotype: The target antigen is unknown.

Each CDR3 protein gets one entry after TCRdb re-called the 5' RACE reads with MiXCR. The sample consists of under 700,000 distinct CDR3 sequences, around 16% of them appearing once. Study-level results: FACS-sorted repertoires could harbor abundant contaminating bulk-population clonotypes. Most primary-vaccination clones reappeared after the booster (about 97% CD4, roughly 88% CD8).

The genes are TRBV5-1 and TRBJ2-1, with a tentative D call TRBD1 (5 bases). The TCR sequence derives from a man aged 18 to 29 who received the YFV17D yellow fever vaccine. Source: PBMCs, taken 5 days after the first yellow fever vaccination. CDR3 residues: CASILGQGRSYNEQFF. For the CDR3, the DNA is TGCGCCAGCATCCTGGGGCAGGGTCGGTCCTACAATGAGCAGTTCTTC.